These 18 T cell receptor beta chains originate from one sample sequenced in a study of CD8 T cells in Susac syndrome. RNA in amounts of roughly 0.45 to 1 ug was reverse transcribed with random hexamers. MiXCR, applied by TCRdb to the immunoSEQ multiplex PCR reads, yields one record per CDR3 protein. The sample includes 250,000 to 300,000 distinct CDR3 sequences, almost 85% of them seen just once. Sequenced material: CD8+ T cells from PBMCs. The receptors come from a human donor with multiple sclerosis.

With regard to this clonotype: Compared with germline, one end of the junction differs, possibly owing to a read error. The chain couples TRBV18 to TRBJ2-5, with a possible D match to TRBD2 (5 bases). CDR1 KGHSH and CDR2 LQKENI come from the germline V gene. CDR3 length: 12 amino acids. The CDR3 coding sequence is TGTGCCAGCTCACCACCAGTCCGGGGTCTGCACTTC. Its translation is CASSPPVRGLHF.

This clonotype was observed a few times. V is TRBV28 and J is TRBJ2-7; 8 nucleotides line up with TRBD1. The V gene end was trimmed by 6 bases and the J gene end by 4 bases; junction bases not matched to a gene: 8. Germline CDR1 and CDR2: MDHEN and SYDVKM. This CDR3 spans 14 amino acids. Here the CDR3 reads CASRTDREEYEQYF. For the CDR3, the DNA is TGTGCCAGCAGGACGGACAGGGAGGAATACGAGCAGTACTTC.

The chain employs TRBV2 and TRBJ2-5; D is uncertain. The V end lost 3 bases, the J end lost 7 bases, and 6 bases lay between the germline ends. Germline CDR1 and CDR2: SNHLY and FYNNEI. The CDR3 contains 11 residues. CDR3 nucleotides: TGTGCCAGCAGTGAGCGAGTGACCCAGTACTTC. This sequence encodes CASSERVTQYF. Drawing the rest from reference TRBV2 and TRBJ2-5, the complete variable domain is EPEVTQTPSHQVTQMGQEVILRCVPISNHLYFYWYRQILGQKVEFLVSFYNNEISEKSEIFDDQFSVERPDGSNFTLKIRSTKLEDSAMYFCASSERVTQYFGPGTRLLVL.

The rearrangement joins TRBV5-6 to TRBJ2-7; 7 nucleotides align to TRBD2. Trimming at V came to 4 bases and at J to 3 bases, leaving 10 bases not matched to a gene. CDR3 size: 15 residues. The germline gives CDR1 SGHDT, CDR2 YYEEEE. The CDR3 loop reads CASSLRLAPDYEQYF. DNA of the CDR3: TGTGCCAGCAGCCTTCGACTAGCTCCTGACTACGAGCAGTACTTC.

The chain links TRBV24-1 to TRBJ2-7, with 7 bases matching TRBD1. Looked up from germline, CDR1 is KGHDR and CDR2 is SFDVKD. The CDR3 has 12 amino acids. V lost 5 bases and J lost 5; bases outside the gene matches: 2. The CDR3 reads CATSAGGDEQYF. The CDR3 DNA reads as TGTGCCACCAGTGCAGGGGGAGACGAGCAGTACTTC.

The chain is built from TRBV6-2 or TRBV6-3 and TRBJ2-1; D possibly corresponds to TRBD1 (6 bases). Looked up from germline, CDR1 is MNHEY and CDR2 is SVGEGT. The ends were cut back, 0 bases at V and 4 bases at J, with 10 bases in the middle. The CDR3 totals 15 residues. CDR3 protein: CASSYSGDIYNEQFF. CDR3 nucleotides: TGTGCCAGCAGTTACTCGGGGGACATATACAATGAGCAGTTCTTC.

The chain links TRBV6-5 to TRBJ2-7, with 11 bases matching TRBD2. Trimming removed 6 bases from V and 4 bases from J; junction bases left unmatched: 8. This CDR3 is 15 amino acids long. CDR1 and CDR2 (germline): MNHEY, SVGAGI. CDR3: CASSVTSGRHYEQYF. CDR3 nucleotide sequence: TGTGCCAGCAGCGTAACTAGCGGGAGACATTACGAGCAGTACTTC.

The chain employs TRBV4-2 and TRBJ2-5, with D perhaps TRBD2 (5 bases). CDR1 and CDR2 (germline): LGHNA, YNFKEQ. Trimming removed 5 bases from V and 0 bases from J, with 13 bases in between. This CDR3 has 15 residues. The CDR3 DNA sequence: TGTGCCAGCAGCGTTTCGGGAAAGTACCAAGAGACCCAGTACTTC. Protein sequence: CASSVSGKYQETQYF.

CDR3 loop: CASAIRGGTYEQYF. CDR3 coding DNA: TGTGCCAGCGCCATTCGAGGCGGTACCTACGAGCAGTACTTC. The rearrangement links TRBV27 to TRBJ2-7; D is uncertain. The germline V gene has CDR1 MNHEY and CDR2 SMNVEV (reference sequence). The CDR3 is 14 amino acids. V lost 8 bases and J lost 2, with 16 bases in between.

In DNA, the CDR3 is TGTGCCAGTAATGCCGGACTAGCGGAGACCCCAGAGACCCAGTACTTC. This sequence encodes CASNAGLAETPETQYF. The chain joins TRBV19 to TRBJ2-5; 10 nucleotides match TRBD2. The V gene end was trimmed by 7 bases and the J gene end by 4 bases; junction bases not matched to a gene: 12. CDR3 length equals 16 residues. The germline V gene encodes CDR1 LNHDA and CDR2 SQIVND (reference sequence).

The chain joins TRBV21-1 to TRBJ2-5. TRBV21-1 is assigned pseudogene status. The CDR3 runs 16 residues. The CDR3 is CASSKAGSQYQETQYF. In DNA form, the CDR3 reads TGTGCCAGCAGCAAAGCTGGCAGTCAGTACCAAGAGACCCAGTACTTC.

The genes are TRBV15 and TRBJ2-5; no definite D call. CDR3 length: 15 residues. The V gene's germline CDR1 is LNHNV and CDR2 YYDKDF (reference sequence). The V end lost 3 bases, the J end lost 3 bases, and 14 bases lay between the germline ends. The CDR3 loop reads CATSSPPGLKETQYF. CDR3 DNA: TGTGCCACCAGCAGTCCCCCCGGCTTGAAAGAGACCCAGTACTTC. Supplemented by reference TRBV15 and TRBJ2-5, the full variable domain reads DAMVIQNPRYQVTQFGKPVTLSCSQTLNHNVMYWYQQKSSQAPKLLFHYYDKDFNNEADTPDNFQSRRPNTSFCFLDIRSPGLGDTAMYLCATSSPPGLKETQYFGPGTRLLVL.

A few counts support this clonotype. J is TRBJ2-7 and V is TRBV13; tentative D call: TRBD1 (5 bases). V was trimmed by 0 bases and J by 0 bases, leaving 6 bases between them. Germline lookup yields CDR1 PRHDT and CDR2 FYEKMQ (reference sequence). The CDR3 length is 14 residues. The CDR3 spells CASSLGDTSYEQYF. The CDR3 DNA reads TGTGCCAGCAGCTTAGGGGACACCTCCTACGAGCAGTACTTC. The full variable domain, with the rest looked up from reference TRBV13 and TRBJ2-7, is AAGVIQSPRHLIKEKRETATLKCYPIPRHDTVYWYQQGPGQDPQFLISFYEKMQSDKGSIPDRFSAQQFSDYHSELNMSSLELGDSALYFCASSLGDTSYEQYFGPGTRLTVT.

The CDR3 spells CASSSPLAGYYEQYF. The DNA of the CDR3 is TGTGCCAGCAGCTCCCCTTTAGCGGGCTACTACGAGCAGTACTTC. J is TRBJ2-7 and V is TRBV7-2; 7 bases align to TRBD2. The CDR3 consists of 15 residues. CDR1 is SGHTA and CDR2 is FQGNSA in the germline V gene. The V gene end was trimmed by 4 bases and the J gene end by 3 bases; junction bases not matched to a gene: 9.

DNA of the CDR3: TGTGCCAGCAGTTTACATCTCAACACCGGGGAGCTGTTTTTT. As protein: CASSLHLNTGELFF. The chain is built from TRBV28 and TRBJ2-2, with D hard to call. From germline, CDR1 is MDHEN and CDR2 SYDVKM. Trimming removed 2 bases at V and 2 bases at J, with 6 bases between. The CDR3 has 14 amino acids.

The V gene is TRBV28, the J gene TRBJ2-4, with TRBD2 matching 10 bases. From germline, CDR1 is MDHEN and CDR2 SYDVKM. The CDR3 spans 13 residues. With 1 base clipped from V and 11 bases from J, the junction kept 2 bases outside the gene matches. CDR3 nucleotide sequence: TGTGCCAGCAGTTTATCGCTAGCGGGAGTTCAGTACTTC. Its translation is CASSLSLAGVQYF.

This chain links TRBV9 with TRBJ2-7, with 10 positions matching TRBD1. Losses at the gene ends were 2 bases for V and 7 bases for J; bases not matched to a gene: 9. CDR1 and CDR2 (germline): SGDLS, YYNGEE. This CDR3 is 15 amino acids long. The CDR3 region is CASSVGQGEFGEQYF. CDR3 coding DNA: TGTGCCAGCAGCGTCGGACAGGGGGAGTTTGGGGAGCAGTACTTC.

V gene TRBV5-4 combines with J gene TRBJ2-7, with D maybe TRBD1 (5 bases). The V gene lost 0 bases and the J gene lost 8 bases, with 18 bases spanning the gap. The CDR3 runs 15 residues. CDR1 and CDR2 (germline): SGHNT, YYREEE (reference sequence). The CDR3 loop is CASSLVQEMHSKQYF. Here the CDR3 DNA reads TGTGCCAGCAGCTTGGTACAGGAAATGCACTCCAAGCAGTACTTC.